The T cell receptor beta chain under discussion was sequenced for a study of blood T cell repertoires in COVID-19. Study-wide context: Italy, Spain and the United States were the sources of the convalescent and acute COVID-19 samples. In each case, the material was cDNA or gDNA derived from T cells, B-cell-depleted T cells, or PBMCs.

Authors' methods: From reference gene primer amplification, estimates of nucleated cell counts were derived. The method was immunoSEQ multiplex PCR; TCRdb's version includes in-frame clones alone and lacks a portion of them. D and trimming were read from the DNA, whereas the V and J calls and clone size are those reported in that table. The repertoire has about 150,000 clones, roughly 88% of them found once; the top ten carry 9.8%. Trimming left V 3 bases short and J 5 bases short, with 11 bases between. The CDR3 length is 13 residues. Germline V lookup: CDR1 WNHNN, CDR2 SYGVQD (reference sequence). The TCR comes from a woman in her forties or fifties with acute or convalescent COVID-19. This rearrangement joins TRBV10-1 to TRBJ2-7; D remains ambiguous. The sample taken for sequencing was peripheral blood. The CDR3 sequence: CASSDPPRDEQYF. CDR3 coding DNA: TGCGCCAGCAGTGACCCTCCCCGGGACGAGCAGTACTTC.